These 21 T cell receptor beta chains were sequenced from one sample in a study of OX40 agonist ivuxolimab in advanced cancers. The protocol was immunoSEQ multiplex PCR, while the TCRdb copy is restricted to in-frame clones and leaves out a portion. The repertoire consists of approximately 45,000 clones, with roughly 90% occurring once and the leading ten covering roughly 8.1%. Source: CD4+ or CD8+ T cells sorted from blood, taken in a trial of the OX40 agonist ivuxolimab. The source is an adult with an advanced solid tumor such as melanoma, head and neck, liver or kidney cancer.

V and J are TRBV5-1 and TRBJ2-2; tentatively, D is TRBD2 (6 bases). The CDR3 loop spans 14 amino acids. Trimming shortened V by 6 bases and J by 6 bases, and 15 bases separated the two germline ends. The germline V gene has CDR1 SGHRS and CDR2 YFSETQ. The CDR3 coding sequence is TGCGCCAGCAAGGACGGGAGTAGCGCCGGGGAGCTGTTTTTT. Amino acid sequence: CASKDGSSAGELFF.

This sequence joins TRBV18 and TRBJ2-7; 9 bases agree with TRBD2. The CDR3 contains 15 residues. Germline lookup yields CDR1 KGHSH and CDR2 LQKENI. Trimming at V came to 0 bases and at J to 4 bases, leaving 4 bases not matched to a gene. CDR3 bases: TGTGCCAGCTCACCACCCAGTAGCGGGAGTTACGAGCAGTACTTC. It translates to CASSPPSSGSYEQYF.

CDR3 region: CASSPSGATNEKLFF. CDR3 bases: TGTGCCAGCAGCCCTTCGGGGGCAACTAATGAAAAACTGTTTTTT. The chain has TRBV5-4 and TRBJ1-4, with D possibly matching TRBD1 (5 bases). The CDR3 covers 15 residues. Trimming cost V 4 bases and J 0 bases, with 10 bases left between them. The germline V gene encodes CDR1 SGHNT and CDR2 YYREEE (reference sequence).

This clone was seen once. The chain employs TRBV2 and TRBJ2-3, with D possibly being TRBD1 (7 bases). The V and J ends lost 6 bases and 1 base respectively, with 11 bases between them. Looked up from germline, CDR1 is SNHLY and CDR2 is FYNNEI. The CDR3 length is 14 residues. For the CDR3, the DNA is TGTGCCAGCAGCGACAGGGAGGGCACAGATACGCAGTATTTT. It is translated as CASSDREGTDTQYF.

The chain joins TRBV5-1 to TRBJ2-5, with 12 bases fitting TRBD2. Germline CDR1 reads SGHRS; CDR2 reads YFSETQ. The CDR3 runs to 16 residues. V shed 1 base, J shed 2 bases, and the junction held 3 bases outside the gene matches. The CDR3 coding sequence is TGCGCCAGCAGCTTGAGGGGGACTAGCGGGCAAGAGACCCAGTACTTC. It translates to CASSLRGTSGQETQYF.

V usage is TRBV11-3 and J usage is TRBJ2-2; 7 nucleotides align to TRBD1. V dropped 7 bases and J dropped 0; count of bases not matched to a gene: 5. This CDR3 spans 15 amino acids. Germline V CDR1 and CDR2: SGHNT, YENEEA. CDR3 loop: CASTRQGTNTGELFF. The CDR3 DNA reads TGTGCCAGCACCCGACAGGGAACGAACACCGGGGAGCTGTTTTTT.

The J gene is TRBJ1-1, the V gene TRBV5-4, with D perhaps TRBD1 (6 bases). CDR3 length: 16 residues. CDR1 SGHNT and CDR2 YYREEE come from the germline V gene (reference sequence). Trimming pared 4 bases from V and 1 base from J, leaving 17 bases between. In DNA, the CDR3 is TGTGCCAGCAGCCGCAGCCCGGGACACCAGAACACTGAAGCTTTCTTT. Its protein is CASSRSPGHQNTEAFF.

The V and J genes are TRBV7-2 and TRBJ1-4; the D gene is possibly TRBD1 (6 bases). V lost 5 bases, J lost 8 bases, and 18 bases lay in between. Germline lookup yields CDR1 SGHTA and CDR2 FQGNSA. The CDR3 has 15 amino acids. CDR3 nucleotides: TGTGCCAGCAGCGTTCTCCCGGGGGCTGGCGAAAAACTGTTTTTT. Its protein is CASSVLPGAGEKLFF.

The V and J genes are TRBV5-4 and TRBJ2-5; D not resolved. The CDR3 length is 15 residues. The germline V gene has CDR1 SGHNT and CDR2 YYREEE (reference sequence). Trimming took 0 bases from V and 2 from J, leaving 11 bases between them. The CDR3 bases are TGTGCCAGCAGCTTGGGGGGTCAGCTGCAAGAGACCCAGTACTTC. Translating gives CASSLGGQLQETQYF.

The chain carries TRBV29-1 and TRBJ1-1, with 9 bases fitting TRBD1. CDR3 length equals 17 residues. Germline V gene sequence: CDR1 SQVTM, CDR2 ANQGSEA. V gave up 2 bases and J gave up 4 bases; unmatched junction bases: 14. The CDR3 DNA sequence: TGCAGCGTTGAACCCCCGGCGGGACAGGGTGGGAGCACTGAAGCTTTCTTT. Translating gives CSVEPPAGQGGSTEAFF.

This chain links TRBV18 with TRBJ1-2, with 7 bases that match TRBD1. With V trimmed by 8 bases and J by 2 bases, 11 bases remained unmatched. This CDR3 contains 15 residues. Germline V CDR1 and CDR2: KGHSH, LQKENI. The DNA of the CDR3 is TGTGCCAGCGGATCTTCACAACAGGGGAACTATGGCTACACCTTC. It is translated as CASGSSQQGNYGYTF.

This chain joins TRBV7-6 and TRBJ1-1, with 8 bases identical to TRBD1. Per the germline V gene, CDR1 is SGHVS and CDR2 is FNYEAQ. V lost 5 bases, J lost 6 bases, and 8 bases stayed unmatched. The CDR3 extends over 14 amino acids. CDR3 in DNA: TGTGCCAGCAGCGCCGACAGGGGACTCGCTGAAGCTTTCTTT. Amino acid sequence: CASSADRGLAEAFF.

The rearrangement joins TRBV10-3 to TRBJ2-3, with D possibly being TRBD1 or TRBD2 (5 bases each). This CDR3 has 13 amino acids. Germline V gene sequence: CDR1 ENHRY, CDR2 SYGVKD. Trimming left V 8 bases short and J 5 bases short, with 14 bases between. CDR3 amino acids: CAIFRELGDTQYF. DNA of the CDR3: TGTGCCATCTTCAGGGAGTTGGGAGATACGCAGTATTTT.

The V gene is TRBV29-1, the J gene TRBJ1-5, with a tentative D call TRBD1 (5 bases). V lost 6 bases to trimming and J lost 11 bases, with 17 bases between them. This CDR3 has 12 amino acids. Germline loops: CDR1 SQVTM, CDR2 ANQGSEA. Written as DNA, the CDR3 is TGCAGCGTCCACCTGGACAAGGAGGCCCAGCATTTT. This encodes CSVHLDKEAQHF.

The V and J genes are TRBV18 and TRBJ1-2; 12 positions match TRBD1. V lost 3 bases, J lost 2 bases, and 1 base stayed unmatched. CDR1 KGHSH and CDR2 LQKENI come from the germline V gene. The CDR3 has 15 residues. For the CDR3, the DNA is TGTGCCAGCTCACCCGGGACAGGGGGCAACTATGGCTACACCTTC. Translating gives CASSPGTGGNYGYTF.

This rearrangement joins TRBV5-1 to TRBJ1-5, with 8 nucleotides matching TRBD1. Losses at the gene ends were 3 bases for V and 4 bases for J; bases not matched to a gene: 3. Germline CDR1 reads SGHRS; CDR2 reads YFSETQ. This CDR3 is 14 amino acids long. In DNA form, the CDR3 reads TGCGCCAGCAGCTATAGACAGGGGAATCAGCCCCAGCATTTT. Residues: CASSYRQGNQPQHF.

The chain combines TRBV14 with TRBJ1-2, with D unresolved. V was shortened by 3 bases and J by 4 bases, with 9 bases between the two germline ends. Germline V lookup: CDR1 SGHDN, CDR2 FVKESK. The length of the CDR3 is 13 residues. CDR3 sequence reads: CASSQVETYGYTF. CDR3 nucleotides: TGTGCCAGCAGCCAGGTGGAAACCTATGGCTACACCTTC.

The rearrangement uses TRBV28 and TRBJ2-3; D is undetermined. Per the germline V gene, CDR1 is MDHEN and CDR2 is SYDVKM. The CDR3 loop spans 12 amino acids. V gave up 6 bases and J gave up 6 bases, with 10 bases separating them. CDR3 protein: CASSLLRDTQYF. The DNA of the CDR3 is TGTGCCAGCAGCCTATTGAGGGATACGCAGTATTTT.

V and J are TRBV7-6 and TRBJ2-7; a possible D gene is TRBD1 (5 bases). The V end lost 2 bases, the J end lost 2 bases, and 16 bases lay between the germline ends. The CDR3 spans 16 residues. The germline V gene encodes CDR1 SGHVS and CDR2 FNYEAQ. The chain's CDR3 is CASSLKQAKPPYEQYF. The CDR3 nucleotides are TGTGCCAGCAGCTTAAAACAGGCCAAACCCCCCTACGAGCAGTACTTC. The complete variable domain, with remaining parts taken from reference TRBV7-6 and TRBJ2-7, reads GAGVSQSPRYKVTKRGQDVALRCDPISGHVSLYWYRQALGQGPEFLTYFNYEAQQDKSGLPNDRFSAERPEGSISTLTIQRTEQRDSAMYRCASSLKQAKPPYEQYFGPGTRLTVT.

The CDR3 region has the DNA TGCAGCGTCCAACCTGGACAGGGCCTGAACACTGAAGCTTTCTTT. Protein product: CSVQPGQGLNTEAFF. The V gene is TRBV29-1, the J gene TRBJ1-1, with 8 bases lining up with TRBD1. Germline-derived CDR1 and CDR2 are SQVTM and ANQGSEA. V gave up 6 bases and J gave up 0 bases; unmatched junction bases: 9. The CDR3 length is 15 residues.

The gene calls are TRBV30 and TRBJ2-7; the D is unclear. The CDR3 has 14 residues. Germline CDR1 GTSNPN, CDR2 SVGIG (reference sequence). The V and J ends lost 2 bases and 2 bases respectively, with 13 bases between them. This chain's CDR3 is CAWSQWGNTYEQYF. CDR3 nucleotide sequence: TGTGCCTGGAGTCAATGGGGAAACACCTACGAGCAGTACTTC.